What follows is one T cell receptor (beta chain) and its context. Its antigen is unidentified. The CDR3 extends over 11 amino acids. V lost 4 bases and J 2 bases, leaving 3 bases between the germline ends. Per germline, CDR1 SGHAT and CDR2 FQNNGV. The assay was immunoSEQ multiplex PCR, and TCRdb's table has in-frame clones only and misses some. Of tens of thousands of clones listed, about a third are singletons. This sample is drawn from a study of tumour-infiltrating T cells in Burkitt lymphoma. Across the whole study: Patients covered every epidemiological subtype of Burkitt lymphoma. Survival, overall and progression-free, tracked with productive clonality.

Study-wide points: Many Burkitt lymphoma patients shared several public clonotypes.

Sequenced input: tumor tissue. The chain combines TRBV11-2 with TRBJ2-7; D unresolved. This sequence originates from a human donor with Burkitt lymphoma. For the CDR3, the DNA is TGTGCCAGCAGCTCCGCCTACGAGCAGTACTTC. Translation: CASSSAYEQYF. Supplemented by reference TRBV11-2 and TRBJ2-7, the full variable domain reads EAGVAQSPRYKIIEKRQSVAFWCNPISGHATLYWYQQILGQGPKLLIQFQNNGVVDDSQLPKDRFSAERLKGVDSTLKIQPAKLEDSAVYLCASSSAYEQYFGPGTRLTVT.